These T cell receptor beta chains were read from a single sample in a study of cytomegalovirus exposure and HLA in healthy donors. Sequenced by immunoSEQ multiplex PCR; TCRdb stores in-frame clones only, minus some. The table records about 150,000 clones, about three quarters of them present only once. The sequencing sample was made of PBMCs. The receptors here all came from a male donor in good health and CMV-seronegative. The CDR3 runs from the conserved cysteine through the conserved F or W. Fields, in order: V gene, CDR3 length, clone size, D gene, J gene, CDR3 protein, CDR3 DNA. The D gene is left open where the match is weak. Size tells how often a clone was seen (once, few, many) or the class of an expanded clone, and some rows leave it out.

TRBV11-3	14	-	TRBD1	TRBJ1-1	CASIADRASTEAFF	TGTGCCAGCATCGCGGACAGGGCTTCTACTGAAGCTTTCTTT
TRBV7-9	16	-	TRBD1	TRBJ1-2	CASSPGQDLTNYGYTF	TGTGCCAGCAGCCCAGGACAGGACCTTACTAACTATGGCTACACCTTC
TRBV2	14	-	TRBD1	TRBJ1-1	CASSPWDRYTEAFF	TGTGCCAGCAGTCCATGGGACAGGTACACTGAAGCTTTCTTT
TRBV7-8	15	-	-	TRBJ1-1	CASGLVGGSNTEAFF	TGTGCCAGCGGCTTAGTCGGCGGGTCGAACACTGAAGCTTTCTTT
TRBV5-4	14	-	-	TRBJ2-3	CASSLEGGRDTQYF	TGTGCCAGCAGCTTGGAAGGGGGACGAGATACGCAGTATTTT
TRBV5-5	17	-	-	TRBJ1-6	CASSLGGVSSYNSPLHF	TGTGCCAGCAGCTTGGGCGGGGTCAGCTCCTATAATTCACCCCTCCACTTT
TRBV5-1	17	-	TRBD2	TRBJ2-3	CASSLASSGGVVDTQYF	TGCGCCAGCAGCTTGGCCTCTAGCGGGGGGGTTGTAGATACGCAGTATTTT
TRBV6-6	14	-	TRBD1	TRBJ1-1	CASSPPGGPTEAFF	TGTGCCAGCAGTCCCCCAGGGGGCCCGACTGAAGCTTTCTTT
TRBV7-3	19	-	TRBD2	TRBJ2-1	CASSSPGLAGGRSYNEQFF	TGTGCCAGCAGCTCCCCTGGACTAGCGGGAGGGAGATCCTACAATGAGCAGTTCTTC
TRBV10-2	16	-	TRBD2	TRBJ2-7	CASSGGAGEASYEQYF	TGCGCCAGCAGTGGGGGAGCGGGAGAGGCGTCTTACGAGCAGTACTTC
TRBV5-1	16	-	TRBD2	TRBJ2-1	CASSLAGLAGVNEQFF	TGCGCCAGCAGCTTGGCCGGACTAGCGGGAGTCAATGAGCAGTTCTTC
TRBV4-3	14	-	-	TRBJ2-2	CASSQGLKSGELFF	TGCGCCAGCAGCCAGGGCTTGAAATCCGGGGAGCTGTTTTTT
TRBV7-6	13	-	-	TRBJ1-1	CASSSGEDMRAFF	TGTGCCAGCAGCTCCGGGGAGGACATGCGAGCTTTCTTT
TRBV7-2	18	-	TRBD2	TRBJ2-1	CASSLGPAGAGGPYEQFF	TGTGCCAGCAGCTTAGGCCCCGCTGGCGCGGGGGGGCCCTATGAGCAGTTCTTC
TRBV29-1	15	-	-	TRBJ2-7	CSVQEGKPRSYEQYF	TGCAGCGTCCAGGAGGGTAAACCGCGCTCCTACGAGCAGTACTTC
TRBV6-4	14	-	-	TRBJ2-1	CASSDGGGNNEQFF	TGTGCCAGCAGTGACGGGGGGGGCAACAATGAGCAGTTCTTC
TRBV14	17	-	TRBD1	TRBJ1-4	CASSQQHGQGVGEKLFF	TGTGCCAGCAGCCAGCAGCACGGACAGGGGGTAGGCGAAAAACTGTTTTTT
TRBV10-3	14	-	-	TRBJ2-5	CAISDRGDQETQYF	TGTGCCATCAGTGACAGGGGGGACCAAGAGACCCAGTACTTC
TRBV6-1	15	-	-	TRBJ1-5	CASSDQTAGRIAQHF	TGTGCCAGCAGTGACCAGACAGCCGGGCGGATCGCCCAGCATTTT
TRBV6-1	15	-	TRBD2	TRBJ2-4	CASESGRAAKNIQYF	TGTGCCAGCGAAAGCGGGAGGGCCGCCAAAAACATTCAGTACTTC
TRBV6-1	15	-	-	TRBJ2-2	CASTLSGQAAGELFF	TGTGCCAGCACCTTGTCAGGGCAAGCCGCCGGGGAGCTGTTTTTT
TRBV7-9	13	few	-	TRBJ2-5	CASSPSRKETQYF	TGTGCCAGCAGCCCATCCAGGAAAGAGACCCAGTACTTC
TRBV7-3	13	-	TRBD2	TRBJ2-5	CATSGGALETQYF	TGCGCGACTAGCGGGGGGGCACTAGAGACCCAGTACTTC
TRBV27	16	-	TRBD1	TRBJ1-4	CARRKGQGVVGEKLFF	TGTGCCCGCCGCAAGGGACAGGGGGTAGTGGGTGAAAAACTGTTTTTT
TRBV5-6	13	-	TRBD1	TRBJ1-1	CASSFDRDTEAFF	TGTGCCAGCAGCTTTGACAGGGACACTGAAGCTTTCTTT
TRBV7-3	15	-	-	TRBJ2-2	CASSSVQGGPGELFF	TGTGCCAGCAGCTCAGTCCAGGGTGGGCCCGGGGAGCTGTTTTTT
TRBV6-1	12	-	-	TRBJ1-3	CASSEQRNTIYF	TGTGCCAGCAGTGAACAGAGAAACACCATATATTTT
TRBV2	15	-	-	TRBJ2-3	CASSVDKESTDTQYF	TGTGCCAGCAGTGTTGACAAAGAGAGCACAGATACGCAGTATTTT
TRBV5-1	16	few	-	TRBJ1-5	CASSPRPKRGNQPQHF	TGCGCCAGCAGCCCCCGACCCAAGCGGGGCAATCAGCCCCAGCATTTT
TRBV9	18	-	TRBD1	TRBJ1-1	CASSVATGQGMVNTEAFF	TGTGCCAGCAGCGTAGCTACTGGACAGGGAATGGTGAACACTGAAGCTTTCTTT